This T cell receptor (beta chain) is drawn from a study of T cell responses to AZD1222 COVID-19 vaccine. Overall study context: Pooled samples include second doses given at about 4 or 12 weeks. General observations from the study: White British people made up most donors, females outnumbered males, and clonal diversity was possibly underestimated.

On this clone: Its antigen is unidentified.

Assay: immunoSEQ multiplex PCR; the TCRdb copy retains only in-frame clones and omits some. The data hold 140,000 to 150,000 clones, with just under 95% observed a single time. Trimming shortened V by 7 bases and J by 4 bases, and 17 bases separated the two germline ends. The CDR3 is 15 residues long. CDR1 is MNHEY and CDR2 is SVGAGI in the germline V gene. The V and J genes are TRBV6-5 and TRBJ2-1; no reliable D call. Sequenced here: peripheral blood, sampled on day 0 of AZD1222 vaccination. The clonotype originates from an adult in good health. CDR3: CASIPQRSRYNEQFF. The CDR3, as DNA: TGTGCCAGCATTCCCCAACGGAGCCGATACAATGAGCAGTTCTTC.